This is a list of T cell receptor beta chains from one sample in a study of neurological immune-mediated disorders. TCRdb ran MiXCR on the 5' RACE reads and lists one entry per CDR3 protein. The sample includes roughly 60,000 distinct CDR3 sequences, less than 10% of them seen just once. The material sequenced was PBMCs. These TCRs come from a man between 25 and 39 years old in good health. The CDR3 runs from the conserved cysteine through the conserved F or W.

>TRBJ2-1|TRBV7-9
CASSLAASGRGGEQFF
>TRBJ2-2|TRBV20-1
CSAGVAGSNTGELFF
>TRBJ2-7|TRBV5-1
CASSEGTGKYEQYF
>TRBJ2-1|TRBV5-1
CASSFVTGTSGKNEQFF
>TRBJ1-3|TRBV20-1
CSANDRASGNTIYF
>TRBJ1-5|TRBV27
CASRPSGGSQPQHF
>TRBJ2-3|TRBV27
CASSFGVSSDTQYF
>TRBJ2-2|TRBV7-6
CASSEGQGVGELFF
>TRBJ1-6|TRBV28
CASNPNVGAYNSPLHF
>TRBJ2-1|TRBV15
CATSRDHGGDEQFF
>TRBJ2-3|TRBV20-1
CSARRAGSRTDTQYF
>TRBJ2-5|TRBV4-1
CASSPGTSDPGGTQYF
>TRBJ2-1|TRBV5-1
CASSLDQGERQLYNEQFF
>TRBJ2-7|TRBV10-3
CAISPGTGNEQYF
>TRBJ1-3|TRBV14
CASSHPAGNTIYF
>TRBJ2-2|TRBV2
CASTGMRARAGELFF
>TRBJ2-4|TRBV12-3/TRBV12-4
CASSLRWEGTAEF